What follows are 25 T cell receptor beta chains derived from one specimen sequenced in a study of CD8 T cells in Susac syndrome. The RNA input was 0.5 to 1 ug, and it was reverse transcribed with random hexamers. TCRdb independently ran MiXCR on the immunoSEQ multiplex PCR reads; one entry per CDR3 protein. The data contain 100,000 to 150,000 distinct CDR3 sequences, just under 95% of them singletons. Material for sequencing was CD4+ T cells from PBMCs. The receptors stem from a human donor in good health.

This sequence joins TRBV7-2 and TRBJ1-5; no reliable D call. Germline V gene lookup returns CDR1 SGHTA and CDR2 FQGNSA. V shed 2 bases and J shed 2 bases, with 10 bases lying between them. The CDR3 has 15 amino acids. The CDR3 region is CASSLFSVGNQPQHF. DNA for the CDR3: TGTGCCAGCAGCTTATTTTCAGTGGGCAATCAGCCCCAGCATTTT. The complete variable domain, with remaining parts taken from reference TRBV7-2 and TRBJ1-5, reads GAGVSQSPSNKVTEKGKDVELRCDPISGHTALYWYRQSLGQGLEFLIYFQGNSAPDKSGLPSDRFSAERTGGSVSTLTIQRTQQEDSAVYLCASSLFSVGNQPQHFGDGTRLSIL.

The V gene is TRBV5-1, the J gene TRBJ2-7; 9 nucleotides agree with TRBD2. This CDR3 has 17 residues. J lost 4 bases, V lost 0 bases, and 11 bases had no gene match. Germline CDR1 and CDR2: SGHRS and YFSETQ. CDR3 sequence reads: CASSLETAGAGGYEQYF. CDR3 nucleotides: TGCGCCAGCAGCTTGGAGACGGCCGGAGCGGGAGGTTACGAGCAGTACTTC.

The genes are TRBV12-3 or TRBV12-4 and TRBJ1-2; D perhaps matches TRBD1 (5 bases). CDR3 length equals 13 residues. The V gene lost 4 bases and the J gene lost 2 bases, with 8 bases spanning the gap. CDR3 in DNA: TGTGCCAGCAGTTCACAGGAAAACTATGGCTACACCTTC. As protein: CASSSQENYGYTF.

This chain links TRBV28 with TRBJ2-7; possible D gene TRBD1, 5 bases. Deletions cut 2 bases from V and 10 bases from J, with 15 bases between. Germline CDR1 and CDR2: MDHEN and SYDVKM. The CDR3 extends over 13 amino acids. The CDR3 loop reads CASSLRGGPRQYF. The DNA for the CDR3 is TGTGCCAGCAGTTTAAGGGGCGGACCTAGACAGTACTTC.

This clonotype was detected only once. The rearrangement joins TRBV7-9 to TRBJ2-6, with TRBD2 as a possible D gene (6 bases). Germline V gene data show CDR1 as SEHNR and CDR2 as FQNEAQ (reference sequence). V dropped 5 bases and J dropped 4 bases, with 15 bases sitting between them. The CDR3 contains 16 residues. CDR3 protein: CASSQRAGPGANVLTF. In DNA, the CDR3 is TGTGCCAGCAGCCAAAGAGCGGGTCCGGGGGCCAACGTCCTGACTTTC.

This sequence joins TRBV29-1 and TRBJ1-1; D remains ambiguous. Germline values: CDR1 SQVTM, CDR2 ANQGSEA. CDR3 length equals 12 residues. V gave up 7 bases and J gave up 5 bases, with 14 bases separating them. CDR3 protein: CSAEQIRTEAFF. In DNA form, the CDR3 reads TGCAGCGCTGAGCAGATAAGGACTGAAGCTTTCTTT. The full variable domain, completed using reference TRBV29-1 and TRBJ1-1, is SAVISQKPSRDICQRGTSLTIQCQVDSQVTMMFWYRQQPGQSLTLIATANQGSEATYESGFVIDKFPISRPNLTFSTLTVSNMSPEDSSIYLCSAEQIRTEAFFGQGTRLTVV.

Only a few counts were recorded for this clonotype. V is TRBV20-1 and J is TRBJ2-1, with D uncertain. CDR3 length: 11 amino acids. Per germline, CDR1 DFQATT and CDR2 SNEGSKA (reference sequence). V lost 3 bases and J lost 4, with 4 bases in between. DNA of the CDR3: TGCAGTGCTAGGTCGTACAATGAGCAGTTCTTC. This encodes CSARSYNEQFF.

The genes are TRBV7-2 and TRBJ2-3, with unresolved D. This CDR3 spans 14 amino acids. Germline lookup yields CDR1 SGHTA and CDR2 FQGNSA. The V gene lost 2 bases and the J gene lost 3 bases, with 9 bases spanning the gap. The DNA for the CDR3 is TGTGCCAGCAGCTTACGTTGGATGACAGATACGCAGTATTTT. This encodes CASSLRWMTDTQYF.

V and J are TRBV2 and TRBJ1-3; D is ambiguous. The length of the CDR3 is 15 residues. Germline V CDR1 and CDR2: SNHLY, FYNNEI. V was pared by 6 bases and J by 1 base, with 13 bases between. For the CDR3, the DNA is TGTGCCAGCAGCCCGGCCGGGATGTCTGGAAACACCATATATTTT. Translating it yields CASSPAGMSGNTIYF.

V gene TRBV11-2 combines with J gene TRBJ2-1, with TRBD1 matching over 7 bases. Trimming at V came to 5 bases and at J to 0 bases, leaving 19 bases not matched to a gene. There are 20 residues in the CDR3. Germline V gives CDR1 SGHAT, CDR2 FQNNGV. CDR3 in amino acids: CASSGYQGDGALSSYNEQFF. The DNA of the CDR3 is TGTGCCAGCAGCGGCTATCAGGGGGACGGCGCCCTGAGCTCCTACAATGAGCAGTTCTTC.

CDR3 loop: CSALLDVTEAFF. CDR3 sequence (DNA): TGCAGTGCTCTCCTCGACGTCACTGAAGCTTTCTTT. The V gene is TRBV20-1, the J gene TRBJ1-1; D uncertain. The ends were cut back, 5 bases at V and 4 bases at J, with 11 bases in the middle. This CDR3 has 12 amino acids. Per the germline V gene, CDR1 is DFQATT and CDR2 is SNEGSKA (reference sequence).

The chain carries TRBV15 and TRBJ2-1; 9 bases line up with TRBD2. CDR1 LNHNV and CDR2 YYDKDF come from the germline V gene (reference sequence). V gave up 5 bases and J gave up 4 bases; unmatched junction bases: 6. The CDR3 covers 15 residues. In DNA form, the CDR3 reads TGTGCCACCAGCGGAATAGCGGGGGTATACAATGAGCAGTTCTTC. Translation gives CATSGIAGVYNEQFF. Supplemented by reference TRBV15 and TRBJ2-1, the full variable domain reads DAMVIQNPRYQVTQFGKPVTLSCSQTLNHNVMYWYQQKSSQAPKLLFHYYDKDFNNEADTPDNFQSRRPNTSFCFLDIRSPGLGDTAMYLCATSGIAGVYNEQFFGPGTRLTVL.

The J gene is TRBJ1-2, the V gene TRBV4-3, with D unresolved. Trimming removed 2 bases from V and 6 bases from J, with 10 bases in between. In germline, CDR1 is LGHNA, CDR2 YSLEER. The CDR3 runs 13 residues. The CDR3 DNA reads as TGCGCCAGCAGCCAACGTGCCGGGGATGGCTACACCTTC. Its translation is CASSQRAGDGYTF.

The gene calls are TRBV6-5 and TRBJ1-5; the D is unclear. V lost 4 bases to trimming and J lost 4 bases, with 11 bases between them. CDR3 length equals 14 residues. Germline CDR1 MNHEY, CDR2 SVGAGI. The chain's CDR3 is CASSFRGPNQPQHF. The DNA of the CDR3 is TGTGCCAGCAGTTTCCGAGGGCCGAATCAGCCCCAGCATTTT.

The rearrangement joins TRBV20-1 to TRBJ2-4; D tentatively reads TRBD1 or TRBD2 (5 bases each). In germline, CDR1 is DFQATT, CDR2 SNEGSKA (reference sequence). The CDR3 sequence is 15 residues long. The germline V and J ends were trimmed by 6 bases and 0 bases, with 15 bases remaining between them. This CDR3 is CSAVRDGIAKNIQYF. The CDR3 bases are TGCAGTGCCGTGAGGGACGGGATAGCCAAAAACATTCAGTACTTC.

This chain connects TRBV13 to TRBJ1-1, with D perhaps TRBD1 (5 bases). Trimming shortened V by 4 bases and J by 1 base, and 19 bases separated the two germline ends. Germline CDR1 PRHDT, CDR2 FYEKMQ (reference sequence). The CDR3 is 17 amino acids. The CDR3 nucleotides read TGTGCCAGCAGCTCAATGCCCAAGCTCACAGGGAACACTGAAGCTTTCTTT. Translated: CASSSMPKLTGNTEAFF.

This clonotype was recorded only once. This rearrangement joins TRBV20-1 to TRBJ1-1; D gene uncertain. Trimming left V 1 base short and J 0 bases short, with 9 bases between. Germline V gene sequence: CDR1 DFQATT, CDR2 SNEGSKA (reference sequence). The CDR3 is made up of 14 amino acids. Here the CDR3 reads CSARVGNMNTEAFF. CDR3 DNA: TGCAGTGCTAGAGTTGGGAACATGAACACTGAAGCTTTCTTT.

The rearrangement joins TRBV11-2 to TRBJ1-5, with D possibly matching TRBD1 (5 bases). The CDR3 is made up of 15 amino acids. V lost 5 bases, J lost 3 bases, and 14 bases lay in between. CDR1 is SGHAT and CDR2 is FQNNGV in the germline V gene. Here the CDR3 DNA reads TGTGCCAGCAGCCTTTTTGGCAGGGTCAATCAGCCCCAGCATTTT. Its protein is CASSLFGRVNQPQHF.

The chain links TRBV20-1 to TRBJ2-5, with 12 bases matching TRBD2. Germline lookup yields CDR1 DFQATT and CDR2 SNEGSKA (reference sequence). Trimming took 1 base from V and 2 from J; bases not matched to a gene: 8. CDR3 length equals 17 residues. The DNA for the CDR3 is TGCAGTGCTAGAGTTGCCCTAGCGGGAGGGTATCAAGAGACCCAGTACTTC. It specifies CSARVALAGGYQETQYF.

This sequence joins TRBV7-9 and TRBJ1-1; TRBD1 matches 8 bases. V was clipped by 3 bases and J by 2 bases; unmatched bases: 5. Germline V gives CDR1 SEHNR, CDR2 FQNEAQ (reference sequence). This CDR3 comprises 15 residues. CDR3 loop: CASSFGTGQNTEAFF. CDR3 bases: TGTGCCAGCAGCTTTGGGACAGGTCAAAACACTGAAGCTTTCTTT.

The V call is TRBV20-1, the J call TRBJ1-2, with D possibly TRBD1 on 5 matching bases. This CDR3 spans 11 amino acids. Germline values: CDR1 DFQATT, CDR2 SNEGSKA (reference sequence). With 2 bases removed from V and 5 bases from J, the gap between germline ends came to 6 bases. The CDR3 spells CSARPGYGYTF. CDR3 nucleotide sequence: TGCAGTGCTAGACCAGGGTATGGCTACACCTTC.

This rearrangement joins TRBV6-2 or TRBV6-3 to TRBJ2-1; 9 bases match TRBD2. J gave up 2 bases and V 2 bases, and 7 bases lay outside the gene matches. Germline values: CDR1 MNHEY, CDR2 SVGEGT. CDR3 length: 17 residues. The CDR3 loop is CASSYPGVAGAYNEQFF. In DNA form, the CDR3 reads TGTGCCAGCAGTTACCCCGGGGTAGCGGGGGCCTACAATGAGCAGTTCTTC.

The CDR3 region has the DNA TGCGCCAGCAGCTTGGGAGGGGGCACGGCCAAAAACATTCAGTACTTC. This gives the protein CASSLGGGTAKNIQYF. The J gene is TRBJ2-4, the V gene TRBV5-1, with TRBD1 identical over 7 bases. Per germline, CDR1 SGHRS and CDR2 YFSETQ. CDR3 size: 16 residues. Losses at the gene ends were 0 bases for V and 1 base for J; bases not matched to a gene: 4.

The CDR3 spells CASSPTIPRSGTYSNQPQHF. CDR3 nucleotide sequence: TGTGCCAGCAGCCCCACGATCCCTCGGAGCGGAACTTATAGCAATCAGCCCCAGCATTTT. The chain is built from TRBV11-2 and TRBJ1-5; D gene ambiguous. CDR1 SGHAT and CDR2 FQNNGV come from the germline V gene. The CDR3 loop spans 20 amino acids. Trimming took off 5 bases at V and 0 bases at J, with 26 bases between the two ends.

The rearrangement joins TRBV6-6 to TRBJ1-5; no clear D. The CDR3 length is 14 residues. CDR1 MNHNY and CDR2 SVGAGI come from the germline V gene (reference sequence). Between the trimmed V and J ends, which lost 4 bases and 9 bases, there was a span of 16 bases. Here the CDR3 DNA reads TGTGCCAGCAGTTCCGTCATTAACGAGGGGCCCCAGCATTTT. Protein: CASSSVINEGPQHF.